This TCR beta chain was captured by sequencing in a study of blood T cell repertoires in COVID-19. The assay was immunoSEQ multiplex PCR, and TCRdb's table has in-frame clones only and misses some. The sample yields 130,000 to 150,000 clones, around 87% seen once. Recruits, aged roughly 18 to 100 years, lived in 24 US areas. Symptom resolution, clearance, or two negative PCRs marked donors in Cohort 3 as recovered. The sequencing sample was made of PBMCs or T cells enriched from blood (not recorded which). The receptor was isolated from a man in his fifties or sixties who had recovered from COVID-19.

The CDR3 DNA sequence: TGTGCCAGCAGCCAACTTCGGGGAGCCGGGGAGCTGTTTTTT. Translating it yields CASSQLRGAGELFF. The gene calls are TRBV3-1 (or the pseudogene TRBV3-2) and TRBJ2-2, with D possibly being TRBD2 (5 bases). Trimming removed 2 bases at V and 6 bases at J, with 10 bases between. The CDR3 is made up of 14 amino acids. The germline CDR1 and CDR2 sequences are LGHDT and YNNKEL (reference sequence).